This T cell receptor (beta chain) appears in the sequencing data of a study of blood T cells in healthy people across ages. Study-wide results and limits: Across samples, TCR beta diversity tracked strongly with naive T cell percentage. Both naive CD4+ cell counts and diversity were greater in long-lived donors than in aged donors.

Per germline, CDR1 MDHEN and CDR2 SYDVKM. The CDR3 length is 12 residues. V lost 11 bases, J lost 7 bases, and 17 bases lay in between. To note about this clonotype: Its antigen is unknown.

A second PCR, run for roughly 7 to 11 cycles, used a sample-barcoded 5' primer plus a J-beta primer mix. TCRdb reprocessed the 5' RACE reads via MiXCR and lists one record per CDR3 protein. The sample has roughly 1.6 million distinct CDR3 sequences, about 35% seen once. The chain combines TRBV28 with TRBJ1-2; D is unclear. The sequenced sample consisted of blood. The origin of this receptor is a woman in her thirties in good health. Here the CDR3 reads CAVQFVLGGYTF. The CDR3 DNA is TGTGCCGTCCAGTTCGTGCTTGGTGGCTACACCTTC.